This T cell receptor beta chain originates from a study of blood T cell repertoires in COVID-19. Sequencing used immunoSEQ multiplex PCR; TCRdb keeps in-frame clones, though not all of them. Here the sample spans more than 150,000 clones, approximately 79% being singletons. The ends were cut back, 0 bases at V and 4 bases at J, with 10 bases in the middle. This CDR3 comprises 15 residues. Looked up from germline, CDR1 is LGHDT and CDR2 is YNNKEL (reference sequence). The receptor was isolated from a man between 45 and 60 years old who had recovered from COVID-19. The gene calls are TRBV3-1 (or the pseudogene TRBV3-2) and TRBJ2-1; possibly TRBD2 for D (5 bases). Sequencing input: peripheral blood. In nucleotides, the CDR3 is TGTGCCAGCAGCCAAGATATCAGGAGGTACAATGAGCAGTTCTTC. Its protein product is CASSQDIRRYNEQFF.